This entry lists 27 T cell receptor beta chains sequenced from one sample in a study of neoadjuvant nivolumab and ipilimumab in lung cancer. Using immunoSEQ multiplex PCR, the repertoire was profiled, and TCRdb retains in-frame clones only, with some absent. The sample yields 7,000 to 9,500 clones, over 75% seen once. Sequencing used tumor tissue, obtained after neoadjuvant nivolumab, alone or with ipilimumab, at or shortly before surgery. These receptors all stem from an adult with non-small cell lung cancer.

The chain joins TRBV5-1 to TRBJ1-1, with 9 bases that match TRBD1. Trimming removed 3 bases from V and 13 bases from J; junction bases left unmatched: 16. The length of the CDR3 is 15 residues. Looked up from germline, CDR1 is SGHRS and CDR2 is YFSETQ. CDR3: CASSSHSVGQGFVFF. The CDR3 bases are TGCGCCAGCAGCTCCCACTCCGTGGGACAGGGTTTTGTTTTCTTT.

The V and J genes are TRBV6-5 and TRBJ2-2; 10 bases align to TRBD2. Germline lookup yields CDR1 MNHEY and CDR2 SVGAGI. V trimming: 4 bases; J trimming: 3 bases; junction bases outside the gene matches: 2. The CDR3 totals 15 residues. For the CDR3, the DNA is TGTGCCAGCAGTTTGGGACTAGCGTACACCGGGGAGCTGTTTTTT. It specifies CASSLGLAYTGELFF.

The chain recombines TRBV25-1 with TRBJ1-1; D is unresolved. V lost 5 bases to trimming and J lost 0 bases, with 13 bases between them. Germline V CDR1 and CDR2: MGHDK, SYGVNS. The CDR3 totals 15 residues. In nucleotides, the CDR3 is TGTGCCAGCAGTCCTAAAACCCCGGTGAACACTGAAGCTTTCTTT. It yields the protein CASSPKTPVNTEAFF.

This chain's CDR3 is CASSEVARDIYEQYF. In DNA, the CDR3 is TGTGCCAGCAGTGAAGTGGCGAGGGATATATACGAGCAGTACTTC. The chain employs TRBV6-1 and TRBJ2-7, with TRBD2 as a possible D gene (5 bases). The CDR3 has 15 residues. V lost 1 base and J lost 4, with 14 bases in between. Germline V gene sequence: CDR1 MNHNS, CDR2 SASEGT.

The CDR3 is CASSLNEQYF. Here the CDR3 DNA reads TGTGCCAGCAGCTTAAACGAGCAGTACTTC. The chain employs TRBV11-2 and TRBJ2-7; D gene unclear. Germline CDR1 is SGHAT and CDR2 is FQNNGV. The length of the CDR3 is 10 residues. V lost 2 bases to trimming and J lost 5 bases, with 1 base between them.

This clone was observed a few times. The V call is TRBV7-9, the J call TRBJ2-1; D is ambiguous. V lost 8 bases to trimming and J lost 5 bases, with 10 bases between them. This CDR3 spans 12 amino acids. Germline lookup yields CDR1 SEHNR and CDR2 FQNEAQ (reference sequence). The CDR3 nucleotides read TGTGCCAGCTCCTCTAAGGACAATGAGCAGTTCTTC. Amino acid sequence: CASSSKDNEQFF.

The J gene is TRBJ2-2, the V gene TRBV11-2; no reliable D call. Deletions cut 1 base from V and 9 bases from J, with 18 bases between. The CDR3 spans 16 residues. CDR1 SGHAT and CDR2 FQNNGV come from the germline V gene. This chain's CDR3 is CASSLAPGQVFRELFF. The CDR3 coding sequence is TGTGCCAGCAGCTTAGCTCCCGGGCAGGTGTTCCGGGAGCTGTTTTTT. Variable domain in full (rest from reference TRBV11-2 and TRBJ2-2): EAGVAQSPRYKIIEKRQSVAFWCNPISGHATLYWYQQILGQGPKLLIQFQNNGVVDDSQLPKDRFSAERLKGVDSTLKIQPAKLEDSAVYLCASSLAPGQVFRELFFGEGSRLTVL.

The chain links TRBV5-1 to TRBJ2-1; 7 positions agree with TRBD1. The CDR3 spans 13 residues. Germline V gives CDR1 SGHRS, CDR2 YFSETQ. Germline trimming cut 4 bases from V and 6 bases from J; bases unmatched to any gene: 4. The CDR3 DNA reads as TGCGCCAGCAGCCCAGGACAGGCCAATGAGCAGTTCTTC. Its translation: CASSPGQANEQFF.

The V gene is TRBV18, the J gene TRBJ1-5, with D uncertain. The ends were cut back, 5 bases at V and 0 bases at J, with 11 bases in the middle. This CDR3 is 15 amino acids long. Germline V lookup: CDR1 KGHSH, CDR2 LQKENI. The CDR3 loop is CASSGNPYSNQPQHF. CDR3 nucleotides: TGTGCCAGCTCAGGGAATCCCTATAGCAATCAGCCCCAGCATTTT.

The chain couples TRBV9 to TRBJ1-1; no definite D call. There are 13 residues in the CDR3. Deletions cut 0 bases from V and 4 bases from J, with 7 bases between. Germline V lookup: CDR1 SGDLS, CDR2 YYNGEE. CDR3 DNA sequence: TGTGCCAGCAGCGTAGATTCCGGCACTGAAGCTTTCTTT. Its translation is CASSVDSGTEAFF.

This chain's CDR3 is CASSQALTRGDRYTF. The CDR3 DNA is TGCGCCAGCAGCCAAGCCCTCACAAGGGGTGATCGCTACACCTTC. The chain uses TRBV4-1 and TRBJ1-2; possibly TRBD1 for D (5 bases). Germline CDR1 reads MGHRA; CDR2 reads YSYEKL. The CDR3 extends over 15 amino acids. V lost 1 base to trimming and J lost 9 bases, with 18 bases between them.

V gene TRBV30 combines with J gene TRBJ1-3, with D possibly being TRBD1 (5 bases). Per germline, CDR1 GTSNPN and CDR2 SVGIG (reference sequence). The V gene lost 4 bases and the J gene lost 4 bases, with 8 bases spanning the gap. The CDR3 covers 12 residues. In DNA, the CDR3 is TGTGCCTGGAAGAAGGGGGGAAACACCATATATTTT. It is translated as CAWKKGGNTIYF. The complete variable domain, with remaining parts taken from reference TRBV30 and TRBJ1-3, reads SQTIHQWPATLVQPVGSPLSLECTVEGTSNPNLYWYRQAAGRGLQLLFYSVGIGQISSEVPQNLSASRPQDRQFILSSKKLLLSDSGFYLCAWKKGGNTIYFGEGSWLTVV.

V and J are TRBV6-1 and TRBJ1-2; D ambiguous. V was trimmed by 5 bases and J by 4 bases, leaving 8 bases between them. The CDR3 spans 12 residues. Germline loops: CDR1 MNHNS, CDR2 SASEGT. This CDR3 reads CASSPSLYGYTF. DNA for the CDR3: TGTGCCAGCAGTCCAAGCCTCTATGGCTACACCTTC.

This chain connects TRBV30 to TRBJ1-2; 8 bases align to TRBD1. Germline V CDR1 and CDR2: GTSNPN, SVGIG (reference sequence). CDR3 size: 15 residues. The V and J ends lost 6 bases and 4 bases, in that order; junction bases with no gene match: 13. The CDR3 DNA reads as TGTGCCTGCCCCCCGGACAGGGCGAGGGCCTATGGCTACACCTTC. It codes for CACPPDRARAYGYTF.

The chain combines TRBV5-1 with TRBJ2-6, with a tentative D call TRBD2 (6 bases). Germline V gives CDR1 SGHRS, CDR2 YFSETQ. The CDR3 totals 18 residues. V was clipped by 7 bases and J by 0 bases, with 20 bases between them. CDR3 nucleotides: TGCGCCAGCGGCCCTCCGGGAGCATTAAACTCTGGGGCCAACGTCCTGACTTTC. Translated, it gives CASGPPGALNSGANVLTF.

V is TRBV19 and J is TRBJ1-5; a weak D match, TRBD1 (6 bases). V lost 8 bases to trimming and J lost 2 bases, with 13 bases between them. In germline, CDR1 is LNHDA, CDR2 SQIVND (reference sequence). This CDR3 spans 14 amino acids. The chain's CDR3 is CASSGGGRNQPQHF. CDR3 sequence (DNA): TGTGCCAGTTCCGGAGGGGGGCGCAATCAGCCCCAGCATTTT.

The CDR3 coding sequence is TGTGCCAGCTCACCACAGGGTACTGAAGCTTTCTTT. Its translation: CASSPQGTEAFF. The V and J genes are TRBV18 and TRBJ1-1; D is uncertain. CDR1 and CDR2 (germline): KGHSH, LQKENI. Trimming cost V 1 base and J 5 bases, with 5 bases left between them. The CDR3 extends over 12 amino acids.

This chain connects TRBV20-1 to TRBJ2-3; D possibly uses TRBD1 or TRBD2 (5 bases each). CDR3 length: 11 amino acids. Germline V gene sequence: CDR1 DFQATT, CDR2 SNEGSKA (reference sequence). The V end was cut by 5 bases, the J end by 8 bases, with 11 bases between. This CDR3 is CSAPNGGTQYF. In DNA form, the CDR3 reads TGCAGTGCTCCCAATGGGGGTACGCAGTATTTT.

V is TRBV11-2 and J is TRBJ2-7, with D tentatively TRBD2 (6 bases). Looked up from germline, CDR1 is SGHAT and CDR2 is FQNNGV. Deletions cut 5 bases from V and 2 bases from J, with 16 bases between. The CDR3 has 15 residues. In nucleotides, the CDR3 is TGTGCCAGCAGCCGGACTACCATGGGGACCTACGAGCAGTACTTC. It yields the protein CASSRTTMGTYEQYF. Using reference TRBV11-2 and TRBJ2-7 for the parts outside the CDR3, the full variable domain is EAGVAQSPRYKIIEKRQSVAFWCNPISGHATLYWYQQILGQGPKLLIQFQNNGVVDDSQLPKDRFSAERLKGVDSTLKIQPAKLEDSAVYLCASSRTTMGTYEQYFGPGTRLTVT.

The V call is TRBV4-1, the J call TRBJ2-3; D may be TRBD2 (6 bases). The CDR3 runs to 20 residues. From germline, CDR1 is MGHRA and CDR2 YSYEKL. V lost 1 base and J lost 0, with 23 bases in between. This CDR3 is CASSQAPAFLRSGSTDTQYF. The CDR3 nucleotides are TGCGCCAGCAGCCAAGCTCCCGCGTTCCTGAGAAGCGGGAGCACAGATACGCAGTATTTT.

The chain links TRBV9 to TRBJ1-3; no clear D gene. This CDR3 spans 11 amino acids. The germline V gene has CDR1 SGDLS and CDR2 YYNGEE. The V and J ends lost 2 bases and 3 bases respectively, with 0 bases between them. For the CDR3, the DNA is TGTGCCAGCAGCGTTGGAAACACCATATATTTT. This encodes CASSVGNTIYF.

This clone was seen only once. The rearrangement joins TRBV30 to TRBJ1-4, with D uncertain. Per germline, CDR1 GTSNPN and CDR2 SVGIG (reference sequence). V shed 3 bases and J shed 4 bases, with 18 bases lying between them. This CDR3 region has 16 residues. The CDR3 protein is CAWSSGRSSINEKLFF. The CDR3 DNA sequence: TGTGCCTGGAGCTCAGGAAGGAGCTCCATTAATGAAAAACTGTTTTTT.

The chain couples TRBV7-9 to TRBJ2-2; D call uncertain. This CDR3 is 15 amino acids long. Trimming pared 2 bases from V and 0 bases from J, leaving 7 bases between. CDR1 is SEHNR and CDR2 is FQNEAQ in the germline V gene (reference sequence). The CDR3 loop reads CASSLILTNTGELFF. The CDR3 nucleotides are TGTGCCAGCAGCTTAATACTAACGAACACCGGGGAGCTGTTTTTT.

This clone was seen only once. The CDR3: CASSLRMEAGLREQYF. The CDR3 nucleotides read TGTGCCAGCAGCTTACGTATGGAGGCAGGGCTGCGCGAGCAGTACTTC. This chain uses TRBV11-2 with TRBJ2-7, with D perhaps given as TRBD1 or TRBD2 (5 bases each). Trimming cost V 2 bases and J 6 bases, with 20 bases left between them. Germline CDR1 and CDR2: SGHAT and FQNNGV. CDR3 length: 16 residues.

This sequence joins TRBV11-2 and TRBJ1-1; possible D gene TRBD1, 6 bases. Germline V gives CDR1 SGHAT, CDR2 FQNNGV. V was cut by 2 bases and J by 3 bases, with 10 bases left in between. The CDR3 loop spans 14 amino acids. The CDR3 reads CASSLQGLYTEAFF. The DNA of the CDR3 is TGTGCCAGCAGCTTACAGGGGCTTTACACTGAAGCTTTCTTT.

V is TRBV6-5 and J is TRBJ1-2, with D hard to call. The CDR3 is 14 amino acids. The V end was cut by 0 bases, the J end by 3 bases, with 8 bases between. The germline V gene encodes CDR1 MNHEY and CDR2 SVGAGI. This CDR3 reads CASSYSSRDYGYTF. The CDR3 DNA reads TGTGCCAGCAGTTACTCCTCTCGGGACTATGGCTACACCTTC.

DNA of the CDR3: TGCGCCAGCAGCCTGGGACAGAACTATGGCTACACCTTC. It yields the protein CASSLGQNYGYTF. This chain uses TRBV5-1 with TRBJ1-2; 7 bases match TRBD1. This CDR3 spans 13 amino acids. V gave up 4 bases and J gave up 2 bases; unmatched junction bases: 2. Germline lookup yields CDR1 SGHRS and CDR2 YFSETQ.